This record covers a single T cell receptor (beta chain). Its matching antigen is unknown. The junction had 3 bases not matched to a gene; V was cut back by 0 bases and J by 8 bases. Per germline, CDR1 GTSNPN and CDR2 SVGIG (reference sequence). The CDR3 has 14 amino acids. Only in-frame clones appear in the TCRdb table, and some are missing; sequencing was by immunoSEQ multiplex PCR. The sample shows about 40,000 clones, over 65% of them seen only once. The data originate from a study of lymphopenia after photon versus proton radiotherapy. Whole-study results and caveats: Relative stability marked proton patients; photon patients lost diversity and naive cells.

The source is a man aged 50-59 years with gastric cancer. J is TRBJ1-4 and V is TRBV30; 10 nucleotides match TRBD1. This specimen was peripheral blood, taken from a patient treated with photon-based radiotherapy. The CDR3 sequence: CAWSVGQGDEKLFF. The CDR3 DNA is TGTGCCTGGAGTGTAGGACAGGGGGACGAAAAACTGTTTTTT.